A single sample is the source of the 25 T cell receptor beta chains below, sequenced in a study of OX40 agonist ivuxolimab in advanced cancers. The data were produced by immunoSEQ multiplex PCR, yet TCRdb's version contains in-frame clones alone and is incomplete. The table lists some 2,900 clones, about 92% of them singletons. Sequenced material: CD4+ or CD8+ T cells sorted from blood, taken in a trial of the OX40 agonist ivuxolimab. Receptor source: an adult with an advanced solid tumor such as melanoma, head and neck, liver or kidney cancer.

The rearrangement links TRBV5-1 to TRBJ2-5, with D possibly being TRBD2 (5 bases). The V gene's germline CDR1 is SGHRS and CDR2 YFSETQ. CDR3 length: 14 amino acids. V shed 1 base and J shed 5 bases, with 12 bases lying between them. The CDR3 DNA sequence: TGCGCCAGCAGCTTGTCCTCCCCGGGGGAGACCCAGTACTTC. Amino acids: CASSLSSPGETQYF. Drawing the rest from reference TRBV5-1 and TRBJ2-5, the complete variable domain is KAGVTQTPRYLIKTRGQQVTLSCSPISGHRSVSWYQQTPGQGLQFLFEYFSETQRNKGNFPGRFSGRQFSNSRSEMNVSTLELGDSALYLCASSLSSPGETQYFGPGTRLLVL.

The chain uses TRBV25-1 and TRBJ1-2; no definite D call. The germline V and J ends were trimmed by 0 bases and 3 bases, with 5 bases remaining between them. Germline lookup yields CDR1 MGHDK and CDR2 SYGVNS. This CDR3 has 13 amino acids. The CDR3 sequence: CASSEYGDYGYTF. The CDR3, as DNA: TGTGCCAGCAGTGAATACGGTGACTATGGCTACACCTTC.

This chain connects TRBV10-3 to TRBJ2-7; 8 bases are shared with TRBD1. Trimming cost V 10 bases and J 0 bases; bases outside gene matches: 8. This CDR3 spans 14 amino acids. Germline-derived CDR1 and CDR2 are ENHRY and SYGVKD. The CDR3 DNA reads TGTGCCACTCGACGGACAGGGAGCTCCTACGAGCAGTACTTC. Translated: CATRRTGSSYEQYF.

This chain joins TRBV6-6 and TRBJ1-3, with D unresolved. The CDR3 sequence is 12 residues long. CDR1 and CDR2 from the germline V gene are MNHNY and SVGAGI (reference sequence). Trimming removed 8 bases at V and 4 bases at J, with 9 bases between. The CDR3 loop reads CASAGPGNTIYF. In DNA form, the CDR3 reads TGTGCCAGCGCCGGTCCCGGAAACACCATATATTTT.

The rearrangement links TRBV7-3 to TRBJ2-2; possible D gene TRBD2, 6 bases. Germline V gene sequence: CDR1 SGHTA, CDR2 FQGTGA. Trimming removed 6 bases from V and 0 bases from J, with 17 bases in between. The CDR3 has 17 residues. The DNA of the CDR3 is TGTGCCAGCAGTTTTCCCCCCGGGGGTACGAACACCGGGGAGCTGTTTTTT. As protein: CASSFPPGGTNTGELFF.

V usage is TRBV29-1 and J usage is TRBJ2-1; no definite D call. CDR3 length equals 13 residues. With 4 bases removed from V and 4 bases from J, the gap between germline ends came to 11 bases. Germline CDR1 reads SQVTM; CDR2 reads ANQGSEA. Here the CDR3 reads CSVAETLYNEQFF. The CDR3 coding sequence is TGCAGCGTTGCGGAGACCCTTTACAATGAGCAGTTCTTC.

This clone was detected once. The chain uses TRBV30 and TRBJ1-6, with TRBD1 as a possible D gene (5 bases). The CDR3 has 16 amino acids. The ends were cut back, 0 bases at V and 5 bases at J, with 14 bases in the middle. Germline lookup yields CDR1 GTSNPN and CDR2 SVGIG (reference sequence). The CDR3 DNA reads TGTGCCTGGAGTGTACATGGGGCTGGTGATAATTCACCCCTCCACTTT. Amino acids: CAWSVHGAGDNSPLHF.

Concerning this clone: Mismatch with germline at one junction end may stem from a read error. This CDR3 is also generated by other DNA sequences in the sample. This sequence joins TRBV6-6 and TRBJ2-7; tentative D call: TRBD1 (5 bases). Germline values: CDR1 MNHNY, CDR2 SVGAGI (reference sequence). This CDR3 is 15 amino acids long. CDR3: CASSYGAGRPYEQYF. The CDR3, as DNA: TGTGCCAGCAGTTACGGGGCAGGGCGACCCTACGAACAGTACTTC.

The chain links TRBV29-1 to TRBJ2-5; no definite D call. V lost 4 bases and J 4 bases, leaving 10 bases between the germline ends. CDR1 SQVTM and CDR2 ANQGSEA come from the germline V gene. The CDR3 is made up of 12 amino acids. CDR3 sequence reads: CSVVERAETQYF. In DNA, the CDR3 is TGCAGCGTTGTGGAGAGAGCAGAGACCCAGTACTTC.

This sequence joins TRBV5-6 and TRBJ2-2; D could derive from TRBD1 or TRBD2 (5 bases each). Germline V lookup: CDR1 SGHDT, CDR2 YYEEEE. V was clipped by 4 bases and J by 5 bases, with 12 bases between them. This CDR3 has 14 residues. CDR3 residues: CASSPGPGTGELFF. The CDR3 DNA reads TGTGCCAGCAGCCCGGGGCCCGGGACCGGGGAGCTGTTTTTT.

The J gene is TRBJ1-5, the V gene TRBV4-1; D gene uncertain. Germline V gene lookup returns CDR1 MGHRA and CDR2 YSYEKL. Trimming stripped 4 bases from V and 4 bases from J, with 17 bases between. This CDR3 region has 16 residues. The CDR3 loop is CASSPLLLRQNQPQHF. The CDR3 DNA is TGCGCCAGCAGCCCTCTTCTCTTGCGGCAAAATCAGCCCCAGCATTTT.

In its sample, this clone was seen a few times. This rearrangement joins TRBV7-8 to TRBJ1-6, with D possibly TRBD1 on 5 matching bases. The CDR3 contains 14 residues. V was clipped by 4 bases and J by 6 bases, with 10 bases between them. The germline V gene has CDR1 SGHVS and CDR2 FQNEAQ. CDR3 bases: TGTGCCAGCAGCTCGACAGTCTTTAATTCACCCCTCCACTTT. Residues: CASSSTVFNSPLHF. Filled out from reference TRBV7-8 and TRBJ1-6, the complete variable domain reads GAGVSQSPRYKVAKRGQDVALRCDPISGHVSLFWYQQALGQGPEFLTYFQNEAQLDKSGLPSDRFFAERPEGSVSTLKIQRTQQEDSAVYLCASSSTVFNSPLHFGNGTRLTVT.

V usage is TRBV19 and J usage is TRBJ2-7; D may be TRBD2 (5 bases). Trimming removed 3 bases at V and 0 bases at J, with 12 bases between. The CDR3 consists of 15 residues. Per the germline V gene, CDR1 is LNHDA and CDR2 is SQIVND (reference sequence). The CDR3 region is CASSIERANSYEQYF. CDR3 DNA: TGTGCCAGTAGTATTGAGAGGGCTAACTCCTACGAGCAGTACTTC.

This rearrangement joins TRBV7-2 to TRBJ2-7; no definite D call. The ends were cut back, 1 base at V and 7 bases at J, with 11 bases in the middle. CDR3 length: 13 amino acids. Germline CDR1 SGHTA, CDR2 FQGNSA. For the CDR3, the DNA is TGTGCCAGCAGCTTAGGCCCGGGCCCGGAGCAGTACTTC. Encoded protein: CASSLGPGPEQYF.

J is TRBJ2-7 and V is TRBV18, with D perhaps TRBD2 (5 bases). The CDR3 extends over 14 amino acids. The germline V gene has CDR1 KGHSH and CDR2 LQKENI. The ends were cut back, 8 bases at V and 1 base at J, with 15 bases in the middle. The CDR3 DNA follows: TGTGCCAGCCAAGGAGGCGAGGGTTCCTACGAGCAGTACTTC. Its protein product is CASQGGEGSYEQYF.

DNA for the CDR3: TGCGCCAGCAGCCAAGATAAGACAGGGGGCGGGGAAAAACTGTTTTTT. This translates into CASSQDKTGGGEKLFF. The V call is TRBV4-3, the J call TRBJ1-4, with 10 bases matching TRBD1. The germline gives CDR1 LGHNA, CDR2 YSLEER. Unmatched junction bases numbered 6, after V lost 0 bases and J lost 8 bases. The CDR3 totals 16 residues.

The rearrangement links TRBV30 to TRBJ1-2; no definite D call. The CDR3 runs 13 residues. Germline V lookup: CDR1 GTSNPN, CDR2 SVGIG (reference sequence). V lost 0 bases, J lost 4 bases, and 9 bases lay in between. The DNA of the CDR3 is TGTGCCTGGAGTGTAAATGAGGGCTATGGCTACACCTTC. It specifies CAWSVNEGYGYTF.

The V gene is TRBV5-1, the J gene TRBJ1-6; tentative D call: TRBD1 (5 bases). From germline, CDR1 is SGHRS and CDR2 YFSETQ. CDR3 size: 14 residues. V was trimmed by 2 bases and J by 7 bases, leaving 10 bases between them. CDR3: CASSLEGLNSPLHF. The CDR3 bases are TGCGCCAGCAGCTTAGAGGGGCTCAATTCACCCCTCCACTTT.

This clone came up once. The J gene is TRBJ2-2, the V gene TRBV7-9; D perhaps matches TRBD2 (5 bases). Trimming stripped 3 bases from V and 0 bases from J, with 14 bases between. Germline V gene sequence: CDR1 SEHNR, CDR2 FQNEAQ (reference sequence). The CDR3 covers 17 residues. Here the CDR3 reads CASSFRSGESNTGELFF. The CDR3 nucleotides are TGTGCCAGCAGCTTTAGGTCCGGGGAATCGAACACCGGGGAGCTGTTTTTT.

As DNA, the CDR3 is TGCAGCGTTAGAGTAACTGGGGCCAACGTCCTGACTTTC. This gives the protein CSVRVTGANVLTF. This chain joins TRBV29-1 and TRBJ2-6; D remains unclear. Germline CDR1 reads SQVTM; CDR2 reads ANQGSEA. Trimming cost V 5 bases and J 2 bases, with 7 bases left between them. This CDR3 is built from 13 residues.

The chain employs TRBV7-2 and TRBJ2-5; perhaps TRBD1 as D (5 bases). The CDR3 is 13 residues long. Germline CDR1 and CDR2: SGHTA and FQGNSA. Deletions cut 4 bases from V and 1 base from J, with 7 bases between. The DNA of the CDR3 is TGTGCCAGCAGCTACAGGCGCCAAGAGACCCAGTACTTC. Translated, it gives CASSYRRQETQYF. Based on the CDR3 plus reference TRBV7-2 and TRBJ2-5, the full variable domain is GAGVSQSPSNKVTEKGKDVELRCDPISGHTALYWYRQSLGQGLEFLIYFQGNSAPDKSGLPSDRFSAERTGGSVSTLTIQRTQQEDSAVYLCASSYRRQETQYFGPGTRLLVL.

This rearrangement joins TRBV15 to TRBJ2-2, with 8 nucleotides matching TRBD2. Trimming at V came to 8 bases and at J to 7 bases, leaving 9 bases not matched to a gene. Germline CDR1 is LNHNV and CDR2 is YYDKDF (reference sequence). The CDR3 totals 14 residues. The DNA for the CDR3 is TGTGCCACCCGGACTAGCAGGTCCCACGGGGAGCTGTTTTTT. This translates into CATRTSRSHGELFF.

This clone has only one observation. V is TRBV11-2 and J is TRBJ2-7; 7 bases are shared with TRBD1. V lost 3 bases, J lost 4 bases, and 6 bases stayed unmatched. The germline gives CDR1 SGHAT, CDR2 FQNNGV. The CDR3 spans 14 residues. In DNA, the CDR3 is TGTGCCAGCAGCTTGTCGACAGGGCGGTACGAGCAGTACTTC. It is translated as CASSLSTGRYEQYF.

This clone has just a few counts. J is TRBJ2-1 and V is TRBV5-1; D is possibly TRBD1 (5 bases). The ends were cut back, 3 bases at V and 8 bases at J, with 18 bases in the middle. CDR1 and CDR2 from the germline V gene are SGHRS and YFSETQ. This CDR3 has 15 amino acids. The CDR3 spells CASSWGEVGIDEQFF. The DNA of the CDR3 is TGCGCCAGCAGCTGGGGCGAGGTAGGGATCGATGAGCAGTTCTTC.

The J gene is TRBJ2-2, the V gene TRBV27; 9 bases are shared with TRBD1. This CDR3 is built from 15 residues. CDR1 and CDR2 (germline): MNHEY, SMNVEV (reference sequence). V shed 5 bases, J shed 9 bases, and the junction held 10 bases outside the gene matches. The CDR3 sequence: CASSDTGTGLRELFF. The CDR3 DNA follows: TGTGCCAGCAGTGACACCGGGACAGGGCTAAGGGAGCTGTTTTTT.